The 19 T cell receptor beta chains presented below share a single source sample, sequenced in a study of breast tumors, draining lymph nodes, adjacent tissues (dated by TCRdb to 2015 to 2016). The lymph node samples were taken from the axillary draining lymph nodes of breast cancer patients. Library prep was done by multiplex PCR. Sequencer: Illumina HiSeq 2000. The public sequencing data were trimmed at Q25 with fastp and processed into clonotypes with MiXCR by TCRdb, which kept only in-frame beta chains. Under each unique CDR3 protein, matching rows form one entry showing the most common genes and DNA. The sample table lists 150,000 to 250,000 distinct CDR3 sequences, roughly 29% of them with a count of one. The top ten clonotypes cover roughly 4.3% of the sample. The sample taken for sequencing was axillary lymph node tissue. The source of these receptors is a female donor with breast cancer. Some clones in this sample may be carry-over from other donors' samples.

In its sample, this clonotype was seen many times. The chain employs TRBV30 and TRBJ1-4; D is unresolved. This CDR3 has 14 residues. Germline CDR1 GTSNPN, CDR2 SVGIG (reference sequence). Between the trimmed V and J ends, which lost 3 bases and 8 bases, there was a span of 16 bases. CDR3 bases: TGTGCCTGGAGCCGAGGGTCAATTAGCGAAAAACTGTTTTTT. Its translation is CAWSRGSISEKLFF. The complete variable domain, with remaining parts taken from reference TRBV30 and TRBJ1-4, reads SQTIHQWPATLVQPVGSPLSLECTVEGTSNPNLYWYRQAAGRGLQLLFYSVGIGQISSEVPQNLSASRPQDRQFILSSKKLLLSDSGFYLCAWSRGSISEKLFFGSGTQLSVL.

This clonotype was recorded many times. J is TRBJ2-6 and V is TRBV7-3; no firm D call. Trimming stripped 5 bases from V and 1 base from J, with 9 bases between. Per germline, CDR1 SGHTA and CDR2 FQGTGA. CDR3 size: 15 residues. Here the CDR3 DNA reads TGTGCCAGCAGCCTAGACGGGTCTGGGGCCAACGTCCTGACTTTC. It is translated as CASSLDGSGANVLTF. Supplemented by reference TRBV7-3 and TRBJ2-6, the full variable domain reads GAGVSQTPSNKVTEKGKYVELRCDPISGHTALYWYRQSLGQGPEFLIYFQGTGAADDSGLPNDRFFAVRPEGSVSTLKIQRTERGDSAVYLCASSLDGSGANVLTFGAGSRLTVL.

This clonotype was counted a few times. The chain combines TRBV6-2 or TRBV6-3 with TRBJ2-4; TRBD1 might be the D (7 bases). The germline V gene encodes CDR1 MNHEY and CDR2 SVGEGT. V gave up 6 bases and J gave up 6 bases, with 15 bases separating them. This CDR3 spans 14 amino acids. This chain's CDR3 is CASSQGGLVNIQYF. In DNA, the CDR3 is TGTGCCAGCAGCCAGGGGGGACTGGTAAACATTCAGTACTTC.

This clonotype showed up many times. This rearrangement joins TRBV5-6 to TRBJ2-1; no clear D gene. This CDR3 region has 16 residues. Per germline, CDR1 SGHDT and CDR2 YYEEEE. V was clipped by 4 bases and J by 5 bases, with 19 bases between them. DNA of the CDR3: TGTGCCAGCAGCCTTGTCCTTAGGGAAGGGCACAATGAGCAGTTCTTC. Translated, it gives CASSLVLREGHNEQFF.

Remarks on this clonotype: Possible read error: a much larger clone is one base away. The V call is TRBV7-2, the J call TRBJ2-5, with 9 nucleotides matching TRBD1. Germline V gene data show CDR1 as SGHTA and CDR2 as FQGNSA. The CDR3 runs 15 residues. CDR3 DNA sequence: TGTGCCAGCAGCCTTGGGACAGGGAGGCAAGAGACCCAGCACTTC. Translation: CASSLGTGRQETQHF. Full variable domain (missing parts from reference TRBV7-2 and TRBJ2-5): GAGVSQSPSNKVTEKGKDVELRCDPISGHTALYWYRQSLGQGLEFLIYFQGNSAPDKSGLPSDRFSAERTGGSVSTLTIQRTQQEDSAVYLCASSLGTGRQETQHFGPGTRLLVL.

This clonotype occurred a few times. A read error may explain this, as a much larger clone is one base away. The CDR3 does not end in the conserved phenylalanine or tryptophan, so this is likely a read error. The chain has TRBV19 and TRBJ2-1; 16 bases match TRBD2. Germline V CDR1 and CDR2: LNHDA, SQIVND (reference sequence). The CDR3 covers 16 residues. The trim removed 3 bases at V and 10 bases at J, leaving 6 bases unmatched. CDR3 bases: TGTGCCAGTAGTATGGTGGGACTAGCGGGAGGGTTAGAGCAGTTCTCC. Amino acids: CASSMVGLAGGLEQFS.

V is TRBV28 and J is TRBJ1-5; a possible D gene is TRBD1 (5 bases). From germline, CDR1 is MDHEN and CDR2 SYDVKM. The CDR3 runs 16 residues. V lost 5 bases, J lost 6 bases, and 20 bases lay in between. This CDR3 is CASSVLGPGGGQPQHF. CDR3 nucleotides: TGTGCCAGCAGTGTTTTGGGACCTGGGGGGGGTCAGCCCCAGCATTTT.

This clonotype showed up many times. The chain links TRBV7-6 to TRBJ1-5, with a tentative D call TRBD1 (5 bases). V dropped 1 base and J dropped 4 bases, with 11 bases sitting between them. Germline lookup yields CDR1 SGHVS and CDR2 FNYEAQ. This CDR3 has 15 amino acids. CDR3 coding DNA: TGTGCCAGCAGCTTAGGGGACCGGGGTAATCAGCCCCAGCATTTT. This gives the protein CASSLGDRGNQPQHF.

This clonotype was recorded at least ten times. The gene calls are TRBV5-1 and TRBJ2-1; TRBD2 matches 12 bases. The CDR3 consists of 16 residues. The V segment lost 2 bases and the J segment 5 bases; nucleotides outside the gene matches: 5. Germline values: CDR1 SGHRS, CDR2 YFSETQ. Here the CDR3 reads CASSLTSGRSHNEQFF. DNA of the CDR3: TGCGCCAGCAGCTTAACTAGCGGGAGGTCCCACAATGAGCAGTTCTTC.

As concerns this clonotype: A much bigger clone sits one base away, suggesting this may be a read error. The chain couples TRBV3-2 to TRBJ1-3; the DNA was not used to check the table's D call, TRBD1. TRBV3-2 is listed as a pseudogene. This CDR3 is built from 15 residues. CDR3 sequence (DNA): TGTGCCAGCGGCCTCGGTCCGGGGACTGGAAACACCATATATTTT. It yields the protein CASGLGPGTGNTIYF.

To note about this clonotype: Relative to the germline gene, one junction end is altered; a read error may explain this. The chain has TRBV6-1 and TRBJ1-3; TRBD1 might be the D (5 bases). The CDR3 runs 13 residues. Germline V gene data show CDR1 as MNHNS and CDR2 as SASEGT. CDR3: CAGSEGAGNTIYF. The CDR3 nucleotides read TGTGCCGGCAGTGAAGGGGCTGGAAACACCATATATTTT.

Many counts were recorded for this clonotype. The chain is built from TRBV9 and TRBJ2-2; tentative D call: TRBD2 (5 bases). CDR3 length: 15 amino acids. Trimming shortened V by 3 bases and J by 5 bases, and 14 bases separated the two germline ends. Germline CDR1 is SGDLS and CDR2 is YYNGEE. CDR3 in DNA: TGTGCCAGCAGCGCGTTAGTCACGGGGACCGGGGAGCTGTTTTTT. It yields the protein CASSALVTGTGELFF.

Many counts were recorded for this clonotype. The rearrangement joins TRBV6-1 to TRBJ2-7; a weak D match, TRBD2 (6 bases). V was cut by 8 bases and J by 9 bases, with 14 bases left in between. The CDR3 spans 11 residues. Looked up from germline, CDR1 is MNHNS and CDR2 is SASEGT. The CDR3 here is CASGAGMGQYF. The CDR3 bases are TGTGCCAGCGGGGCGGGGATGGGGCAGTACTTC.

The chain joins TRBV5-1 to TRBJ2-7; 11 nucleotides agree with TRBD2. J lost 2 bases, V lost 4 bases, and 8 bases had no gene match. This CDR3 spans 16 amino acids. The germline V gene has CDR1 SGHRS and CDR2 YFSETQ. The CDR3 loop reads CASSGSGGLAAYEQYF. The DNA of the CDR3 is TGCGCCAGCAGCGGCTCGGGGGGACTAGCGGCCTACGAGCAGTACTTC.

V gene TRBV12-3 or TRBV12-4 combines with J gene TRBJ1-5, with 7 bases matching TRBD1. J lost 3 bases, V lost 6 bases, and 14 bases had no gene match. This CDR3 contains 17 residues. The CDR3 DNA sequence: TGTGCCAGCAGCGCCCTCCTACAGGGGACGGACAATCAGCCCCAGCATTTT. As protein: CASSALLQGTDNQPQHF.

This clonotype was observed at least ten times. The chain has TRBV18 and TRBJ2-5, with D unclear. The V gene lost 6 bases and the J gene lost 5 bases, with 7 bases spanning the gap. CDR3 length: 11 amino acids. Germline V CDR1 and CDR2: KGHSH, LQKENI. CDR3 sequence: CASSTGETQYF. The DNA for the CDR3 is TGTGCCAGCTCTACTGGCGAGACCCAGTACTTC.

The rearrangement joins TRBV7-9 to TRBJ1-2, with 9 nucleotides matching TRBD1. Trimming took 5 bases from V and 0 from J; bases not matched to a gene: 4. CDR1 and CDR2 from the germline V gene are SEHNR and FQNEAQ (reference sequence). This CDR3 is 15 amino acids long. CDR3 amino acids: CASSHGTGSNYGYTF. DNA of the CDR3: TGTGCCAGCAGCCACGGGACAGGGTCTAACTATGGCTACACCTTC.

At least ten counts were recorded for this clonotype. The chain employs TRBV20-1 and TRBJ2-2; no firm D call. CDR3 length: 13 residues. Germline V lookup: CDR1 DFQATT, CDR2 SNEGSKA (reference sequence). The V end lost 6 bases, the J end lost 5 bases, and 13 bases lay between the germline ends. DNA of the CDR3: TGCAGTGCCCCGAACAGAGAAACCGGGGAGCTGTTTTTT. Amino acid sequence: CSAPNRETGELFF.

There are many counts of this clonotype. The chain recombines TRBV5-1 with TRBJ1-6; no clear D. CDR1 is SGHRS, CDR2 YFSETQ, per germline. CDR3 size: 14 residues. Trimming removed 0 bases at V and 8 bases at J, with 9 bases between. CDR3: CASSLVARYSPLHF. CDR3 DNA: TGCGCCAGCAGCTTGGTGGCCAGATATTCACCCCTCCACTTT.